The clone carrying this T cell receptor beta chain is a singleton in its sample. Its antigen is unknown. After removal of 0 bases from V and 7 bases from J, the junction contained 8 bases not matched to a gene. Germline assignment: CDR1 SGDLS and CDR2 YYNGEE. The CDR3 consists of 16 residues. Generated by immunoSEQ multiplex PCR, the TCRdb table keeps only in-frame clones and is missing some. Of over 2 million clones listed, just under 95% are singletons. These data are taken from a study of shared clonotypes between healthy human individuals. Turning to the study itself: A couple of women and a few men aged 18 to 49 served as donors. General observations from the study: Among donors, clonotype sharing was expected to be affected by sequencing depth. The sole specimen, blood, was sampled, and tissue repertoires likely differ.

V and J are TRBV9 and TRBJ2-1, with 9 nucleotides matching TRBD2. The TCR comes from a young man in good health. Some clones in this sample may be carry-over from other donors' samples. Source material: naive CD4+ T cells from PBMCs. The subset: CD45RA+ positively selected. The DNA for the CDR3 is TGTGCCAGCAGCGTAGTCTATAGCGGGAGAAGGAATGAGCAGTTCTTC. It encodes CASSVVYSGRRNEQFF.